This T cell receptor (beta chain) comes out of a study of post-analysis software for immune sequencing data (dated by TCRdb to the mid-2010s). For the study in its entirety: Relapsing-remitting, secondary progressive and progressive-relapsing multiple sclerosis were recorded as disease courses, and subtype annotation was lacking for some patients. A subset of samples was prepared in parallel using single-end sample barcoding, then pooled and co-amplified after Illumina adapter ligation. The patient repertoires were set against about 12 previously published healthy control repertoires from donors whose ages ranged from roughly 6 to 25 years.

Libraries were prepared through PCR. TCRdb records Illumina HiSeq 2500 as the sequencer. Unique molecular identifiers were incorporated into TCR beta cDNA libraries to reduce PCR and sequencing biases. Roughly 500,000 cDNA molecules were obtained per 1 to 10 million input T cells, so each molecule approximated one T cell. The same protocol used for the earlier healthy control dataset was applied to prepare and sequence the patient libraries. Samples belonging to the same batch were prepared together, multiplexed and sequenced on a shared HiSeq lane. As for the original processing: Raw barcoded reads were processed with MIGEC, and single-read molecular identifier groups were discarded before consensus assembly and CDR3 extraction. Clonotype tables were post-analysed with VDJtools, and diversity was normalized by down-sampling all datasets to the smallest sample size. To correct batch-related cross-sample contamination, repertoire overlap clustering matched CDR3 amino acid sequences but not nucleotide sequences. TCRdb's own reprocessing of the public reads used fastp at Q25 and MiXCR and kept productive beta chains. CDR3 protein duplicates are merged, each entry listing the most common genes and DNA. The V and J calls, along with clone size, are taken from TCRdb and not from the paper's own processing. This sample gives some 450,000 distinct CDR3 sequences in total; around 40% of them show up just once. The ten largest make up about 12% of the sample.

Remarks on this clonotype: Its antigen target is currently unknown. No base quality values were provided; no much bigger clone lies one nucleotide off.

To demonstrate the VDJtools post-analysis software, TCR beta repertoires were profiled from the peripheral blood of 13 young patients with multiple sclerosis. The multiple sclerosis patients were children and adolescents between roughly 6 and 16 years of age. General findings and caveats noted by the study authors: Direct clustering with F measure revealed strong co-clustering of samples prepared in the same batch, which led to a batch-effect correction. Significantly lower normalized Chao1 diversity was found in multiple sclerosis patients than in controls, suggesting substantial peripheral T-cell clonal expansion. The control group was slightly older than the multiple sclerosis patient group.

The sample was blood. The receptor comes from a girl aged 10 to 17 with multiple sclerosis.

CDR3 loop: CASAGFSTDTQYF. The bases read TGTGCCAGCGCAGGGTTTAGTACAGATACGCAGTATTTT. The chain employs TRBV27 and TRBJ2-3, with TRBD1 perhaps the D gene, on 5 matching bases. The germline V gene (reference sequence) yields MNHEY for CDR1 and SMNVEV for CDR2. Between the V and J ends, shortened by 8 bases and 3 bases respectively, the junction contains 12 bases. The CDR3, from cysteine to phenylalanine, totals 13 residues. Kept here is only the CDR3 DNA, which spans 39 bases and is read in frame from base 1.